A single sample gave rise to the 22 T cell receptor beta chains below, sequenced in a study of T cell responses to AZD1222 COVID-19 vaccine. Sequenced by immunoSEQ multiplex PCR; TCRdb stores in-frame clones only, minus some. The sample lists 90,000 to 120,000 clones; around nine tenths were seen once. Sample: peripheral blood, taken 28 days after the second AZD1222 dose. These receptors came from an adult who received the AZD1222 COVID-19 vaccine.

V is TRBV18 and J is TRBJ2-2, with TRBD2 matching 14 bases. Germline assignment: CDR1 KGHSH and CDR2 LQKENI. With 4 bases clipped from V and 3 bases from J, the junction kept 1 base outside the gene matches. CDR3 length: 16 amino acids. In nucleotides, the CDR3 is TGTGCCAGCTCACGGGGACTAGCGGGGGACACCGGGGAGCTGTTTTTT. It translates to CASSRGLAGDTGELFF.

This clone was detected many times. The V and J genes are TRBV6-2 or TRBV6-3 and TRBJ2-6; D is uncertain. CDR1 MNHEY and CDR2 SVGEGT come from the germline V gene. This CDR3 is 15 amino acids long. V dropped 0 bases and J dropped 0 bases, with 3 bases sitting between them. This CDR3 is CASSYSISGANVLTF. The CDR3 DNA is TGTGCCAGCAGTTACTCCATCTCTGGGGCCAACGTCCTGACTTTC.

The CDR3 DNA reads TGCGCCAGCACCATTATGGACCGGGAAGGCAATCAGCCCCAGCATTTT. This translates into CASTIMDREGNQPQHF. The chain carries TRBV10-1 and TRBJ1-5, with D unresolved. CDR1 is WNHNN, CDR2 SYGVQD, per germline (reference sequence). CDR3 size: 16 residues. The ends were cut back, 7 bases at V and 2 bases at J, with 18 bases in the middle.

This clone occurred once. The rearrangement joins TRBV18 to TRBJ2-7; D remains ambiguous. The CDR3 is made up of 13 amino acids. Germline V gene lookup returns CDR1 KGHSH and CDR2 LQKENI. With 3 bases removed from V and 2 bases from J, the gap between germline ends came to 8 bases. The CDR3 reads CASSPSDAYEQYF. The CDR3 DNA sequence: TGTGCCAGCTCACCGTCCGATGCCTACGAGCAGTACTTC.

The chain is built from TRBV7-9 and TRBJ2-2; D not certain. V was pared by 5 bases and J by 7 bases, with 5 bases between. CDR1 and CDR2 (germline): SEHNR, FQNEAQ (reference sequence). The CDR3 runs to 11 residues. This CDR3 reads CASSPHGELFF. Written as DNA, the CDR3 is TGTGCCAGCAGCCCCCACGGGGAGCTGTTTTTT. Variable domain in full (rest from reference TRBV7-9 and TRBJ2-2): DTGVSQNPRHKITKRGQNVTFRCDPISEHNRLYWYRQTLGQGPEFLTYFQNEAQLEKSRLLSDRFSAERPKGSFSTLEIQRTEQGDSAMYLCASSPHGELFFGEGSRLTVL.

This chain links TRBV19 with TRBJ1-1, with a weak D call TRBD1 (5 bases). The V end lost 1 base, the J end lost 6 bases, and 15 bases lay between the germline ends. Germline lookup yields CDR1 LNHDA and CDR2 SQIVND (reference sequence). This CDR3 has 15 amino acids. CDR3 residues: CASSIGRDWWSEAFF. The CDR3 DNA is TGTGCCAGTAGTATAGGCCGGGACTGGTGGTCTGAAGCTTTCTTT.

The J gene is TRBJ1-1, the V gene TRBV7-9; D is possibly TRBD1 (5 bases). The ends were cut back, 3 bases at V and 1 base at J, with 15 bases in the middle. CDR1 and CDR2 from the germline V gene are SEHNR and FQNEAQ (reference sequence). This CDR3 spans 16 amino acids. CDR3 amino acids: CASSFFRGGRNTEAFF. Here the CDR3 DNA reads TGTGCCAGCAGCTTCTTCCGCGGGGGAAGGAACACTGAAGCTTTCTTT.

The V gene is TRBV11-3, the J gene TRBJ2-1, with 7 bases identical to TRBD1. The CDR3 is made up of 13 amino acids. Germline V gene data show CDR1 as SGHNT and CDR2 as YENEEA. J lost 2 bases, V lost 5 bases, and 0 bases had no gene match. This chain's CDR3 is CASSGQAYNEQFF. CDR3 DNA: TGTGCCAGCAGCGGACAGGCCTACAATGAGCAGTTCTTC. The entire variable domain, with the rest obtained from reference TRBV11-3 and TRBJ2-1, is as follows: EAGVVQSPRYKIIEKKQPVAFWCNPISGHNTLYWYLQNLGQGPELLIRYENEEAVDDSQLPKDRFSAERLKGVDSTLKIQPAELGDSAVYLCASSGQAYNEQFFGPGTRLTVL.

This chain joins TRBV3-1 (or the pseudogene TRBV3-2) and TRBJ2-7, with TRBD2 identical over 7 bases. The trim removed 3 bases at V and 1 base at J, leaving 3 bases unmatched. CDR1 is LGHDT, CDR2 YNNKEL, per germline (reference sequence). This CDR3 is built from 14 residues. The CDR3 DNA follows: TGTGCCAGCAGCCACGTCGGGGGGTCCTACGAGCAGTACTTC. It translates to CASSHVGGSYEQYF.

The V gene is TRBV6-1, the J gene TRBJ1-1; 9 nucleotides align to TRBD1. The J segment lost 1 base and the V segment lost 1 base, leaving 13 bases of the junction unmatched. CDR1 and CDR2 (germline): MNHNS, SASEGT. CDR3 length: 19 residues. The CDR3: CASSEDLTGGLVSNTEAFF. DNA for the CDR3: TGTGCCAGCAGTGAAGATCTCACAGGGGGCCTTGTTTCGAACACTGAAGCTTTCTTT.

This clone was counted once. The chain is built from TRBV7-9 and TRBJ2-7; D gene unclear. Germline V lookup: CDR1 SEHNR, CDR2 FQNEAQ (reference sequence). The V end was cut by 1 base, the J end by 5 bases, with 18 bases between. The CDR3 sequence is 16 residues long. CDR3 in amino acids: CASSLDATDSRDEQYF. The CDR3 DNA reads TGTGCCAGCAGCTTAGACGCTACCGATAGCCGGGACGAGCAGTACTTC.

The gene calls are TRBV19 and TRBJ1-1; D is uncertain. V gave up 5 bases and J gave up 4 bases, with 8 bases separating them. Germline V gene data show CDR1 as LNHDA and CDR2 as SQIVND (reference sequence). This CDR3 is built from 12 residues. The chain's CDR3 is CASSPPGTEAFF. Written as DNA, the CDR3 is TGTGCCAGTAGTCCGCCCGGCACTGAAGCTTTCTTT.

J is TRBJ2-1 and V is TRBV27; D is undetermined. Between the trimmed V and J ends, which lost 6 bases and 2 bases, there was a span of 14 bases. The CDR3 covers 15 residues. Per germline, CDR1 MNHEY and CDR2 SMNVEV (reference sequence). The chain's CDR3 is CASSPSWSPYNEQFF. CDR3 coding DNA: TGTGCCAGCAGCCCCAGCTGGAGCCCCTACAATGAGCAGTTCTTC.

This chain connects TRBV9 to TRBJ2-1; 10 positions match TRBD2. Germline V gene lookup returns CDR1 SGDLS and CDR2 YYNGEE. The CDR3 covers 14 residues. Trimming removed 7 bases from V and 7 bases from J; junction bases left unmatched: 8. Written as DNA, the CDR3 is TGTGCCAGCTCTAGCGGGAGCAAGAGGAATGAGCAGTTCTTC. It codes for CASSSGSKRNEQFF.

This chain links TRBV7-8 with TRBJ2-3; possible D gene TRBD1, 6 bases. This CDR3 has 16 amino acids. Germline CDR1 and CDR2: SGHVS and FQNEAQ. V lost 5 bases and J lost 2, with 17 bases in between. The CDR3 DNA is TGTGCCAGCAGCCCCGGAAGGGGGTTCCACACAGATACGCAGTATTTT. Translated, it gives CASSPGRGFHTDTQYF.

This rearrangement joins TRBV3-1 (or the pseudogene TRBV3-2) to TRBJ2-1; 9 bases align to TRBD2. J gave up 8 bases and V 4 bases, and 9 bases lay outside the gene matches. Per germline, CDR1 LGHDT and CDR2 YNNKEL (reference sequence). This CDR3 comprises 15 residues. The CDR3 nucleotides read TGTGCCAGCAGCCCGGGAGAGCGGGGGGCGGATGAGCAGTTCTTC. As protein: CASSPGERGADEQFF.

The CDR3 is CATSDCRDRSSYNEQFF. The CDR3 DNA is TGTGCCACCAGTGATTGCCGGGACAGAAGCTCCTACAATGAGCAGTTCTTC. The genes are TRBV24-1 and TRBJ2-1, with 7 bases lining up with TRBD1. The CDR3 consists of 17 residues. Trimming at V came to 2 bases and at J to 0 bases, leaving 6 bases not matched to a gene. In germline, CDR1 is KGHDR, CDR2 SFDVKD.

This sequence joins TRBV2 and TRBJ2-3; possibly TRBD1 or TRBD2 for D (6 bases each). Trimming shortened V by 6 bases and J by 2 bases, and 18 bases separated the two germline ends. CDR3 size: 16 residues. Germline V gene lookup returns CDR1 SNHLY and CDR2 FYNNEI. DNA for the CDR3: TGTGCCAGCAGCCGCGGGACAAAAGCTCCCACAGATACGCAGTATTTT. It encodes CASSRGTKAPTDTQYF.

The V and J genes are TRBV7-9 and TRBJ1-2, with D possibly matching TRBD1 (5 bases). Per germline, CDR1 SEHNR and CDR2 FQNEAQ (reference sequence). The CDR3 spans 16 residues. With 2 bases removed from V and 7 bases from J, the gap between germline ends came to 20 bases. CDR3 nucleotides: TGTGCCAGCAGCTTAATGGAGAGGGTTACAGGTCCTGGCTACACCTTC. Encoded protein: CASSLMERVTGPGYTF.

Comment on this clone: At one boundary the junction diverges from the germline segment, which might be a read error. This chain uses TRBV7-7 with TRBJ2-3; 9 bases line up with TRBD2. CDR1 SSHAT and CDR2 FNYEAQ come from the germline V gene (reference sequence). The CDR3 spans 17 residues. The CDR3 nucleotides read TGTGCTAGCAGCCTTACAGCGGGAGGTGTCGGCACAGATACGCAGTATTTT. It codes for CASSLTAGGVGTDTQYF.

This clone showed up just a few times. The same CDR3 also results from other DNA sequences found in this sample. The chain couples TRBV6-5 to TRBJ1-2, with a possible D match to TRBD1 (6 bases). The germline V gene encodes CDR1 MNHEY and CDR2 SVGAGI. The germline V and J ends were trimmed by 5 bases and 5 bases, with 15 bases remaining between them. The CDR3 covers 14 residues. CDR3 sequence reads: CASSHRERGYGYTF. The CDR3 DNA reads TGTGCCAGCAGTCACAGGGAAAGGGGGTATGGCTACACCTTC.

V is TRBV27 and J is TRBJ1-4; no reliable D call. V was pared by 3 bases and J by 14 bases, with 16 bases between. CDR1 is MNHEY, CDR2 SMNVEV, per germline (reference sequence). The CDR3 is made up of 13 amino acids. This chain's CDR3 is CASSFSLGNPLFF. CDR3 sequence (DNA): TGTGCCAGCAGTTTTTCCCTTGGGAATCCTCTGTTTTTT.